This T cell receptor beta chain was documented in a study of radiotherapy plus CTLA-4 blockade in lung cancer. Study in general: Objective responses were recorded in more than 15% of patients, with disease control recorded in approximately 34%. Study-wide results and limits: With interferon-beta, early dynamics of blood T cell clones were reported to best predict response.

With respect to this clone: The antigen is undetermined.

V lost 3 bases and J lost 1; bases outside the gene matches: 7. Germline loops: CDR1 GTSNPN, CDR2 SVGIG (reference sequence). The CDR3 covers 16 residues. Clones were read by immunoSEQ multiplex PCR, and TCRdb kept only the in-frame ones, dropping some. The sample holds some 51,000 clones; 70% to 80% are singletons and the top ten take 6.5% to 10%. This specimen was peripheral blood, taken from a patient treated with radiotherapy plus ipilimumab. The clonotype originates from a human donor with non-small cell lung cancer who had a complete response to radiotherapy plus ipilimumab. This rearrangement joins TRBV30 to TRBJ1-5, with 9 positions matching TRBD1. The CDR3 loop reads CAWRPPGTGSNQPQHF. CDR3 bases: TGTGCCTGGAGACCGCCCGGGACAGGGAGCAATCAGCCCCAGCATTTT.